This entry describes one TCR beta chain. There are a few counts of this clonotype. Its antigen target is currently unknown. Base qualities are not recorded, but no much larger clone differs from it by a single base. Receptors were amplified or captured by RT-PCR. The instrument was an Illumina HiSeq 2500. TCRdb passed the public sequencing reads through fastp at Q25 and MiXCR, retaining productive beta sequences. When rows share a CDR3 protein, they turn into one entry using the most common DNA and genes. This sample comprises 530,000 or so distinct CDR3 sequences, 14% of them detected only once. The ten largest account for roughly 10% of the sample. Per the germline V gene (reference sequence), DFQATT is the CDR1 and SNEGSKA is the CDR2. Reading from cysteine to phenylalanine, the CDR3 counts 14 amino acids. This entry keeps only the CDR3 DNA: 42 bases, framed from base 1. A distance of 19 bases separates the germline ends of V and J, which lose 3 bases and 8 bases respectively.

The data are from a study of response to subunit inactivated influenza vaccine (dated by TCRdb to the late 2010s). About the study as a whole: To follow how T cells responded to a trivalent subunit inactivated influenza vaccine, the researchers relied on deep quantitative profiling of the T cell receptor repertoire.

Study-wide conclusions, independent of this receptor: The authors suggested that each seasonal influenza vaccination may recruit only a limited number of new T cells.

The receptor's source is a man in his forties or fifties who received an inactivated influenza vaccine. Donor details come from another sample of the same person, matched by shared clones. This receptor chain uses TRBV20-1 and TRBJ1-2, with no reliable assignment of the D segment. The sample here was PBMCs from blood, taken 11 to 12 days after vaccination. The CDR3 sequence is CSARMAGAAGGYTF. The DNA sequence reads TGCAGTGCTAGGATGGCAGGAGCTGCAGGAGGCTACACCTTC.